Presented here are 17 T cell receptor beta chains from one specimen sequenced in a study of prognosis after radiotherapy for stage I lung cancer. Multiplex PCR in two rounds served to amplify TCR beta CDR3 from genomic DNA. The first PCR round targeted every TRBV and TRBJ gene with specific primers. TCRdb re-derived calls from the multiplex PCR reads in MiXCR, one entry per CDR3 protein. Among tens of thousands of distinct CDR3 sequences, 40% to 60% were seen once, and the ten largest hold about 15%. Specimen: PBMCs, collected before or after stereotactic body radiation therapy (not recorded which). All receptors derive from a donor of 50 years or more with non-small cell lung cancer.

This sequence joins TRBV7-2 and TRBJ2-3, with D maybe TRBD2 (6 bases). The CDR3 length is 19 residues. Looked up from germline, CDR1 is SGHTA and CDR2 is FQGNSA. Trimming removed 5 bases from V and 0 bases from J, with 24 bases in between. CDR3 DNA sequence: TGTGCCAGCAGCCTGGGGGAACTAGCTCGACGAGCTAGCACAGATACGCAGTATTTT. It codes for CASSLGELARRASTDTQYF.

Worth noting for this clonotype: The junction departs from the called germline gene at one end, perhaps through a read error. The gene calls are TRBV19 and TRBJ2-1; 15 bases line up with TRBD2. The germline V gene has CDR1 LNHDA and CDR2 SQIVND (reference sequence). This CDR3 has 18 residues. CDR3 protein: CASSIGLAGGPTYNEQLF. The CDR3 nucleotides read TGTGCCAGTAGTATCGGACTAGCGGGAGGGCCAACCTACAATGAGCAGCTCTTC.

CDR3 loop: CASSSYGTANYGYTF. The CDR3 DNA reads as TGTGCCAGCAGTTCATACGGGACAGCTAACTATGGCTACACCTTC. The chain uses TRBV6-5 and TRBJ1-2, with TRBD1 matching over 7 bases. Unmatched junction bases numbered 5, after V lost 4 bases and J lost 0 bases. This CDR3 has 15 residues. CDR1 MNHEY and CDR2 SVGAGI come from the germline V gene.

This clonotype occurred many times. The chain recombines TRBV5-6 with TRBJ1-2; 8 bases agree with TRBD1. V lost 4 bases and J lost 2; bases outside the gene matches: 4. The CDR3 totals 14 residues. Germline loops: CDR1 SGHDT, CDR2 YYEEEE. The chain's CDR3 is CASSTRTGNYGYTF. DNA for the CDR3: TGTGCCAGCAGCACCAGGACAGGGAACTATGGCTACACCTTC.

This clonotype was detected many times. This chain joins TRBV24-1 and TRBJ2-1; 8 bases are shared with TRBD1. The CDR3 spans 13 residues. The V and J ends lost 10 bases and 3 bases, in that order; junction bases with no gene match: 4. CDR1 KGHDR and CDR2 SFDVKD come from the germline V gene. The CDR3 DNA is TGTGCCACTAGACAGGGGAGCTACAATGAGCAGTTCTTC. This sequence encodes CATRQGSYNEQFF.

Regarding this clonotype: A read error may produce the germline difference seen at one junction end. The chain combines TRBV6-1 with TRBJ2-7; the D call may be TRBD1 or TRBD2 (5 bases each). The CDR3 has 14 amino acids. Per germline, CDR1 MNHNS and CDR2 SASEGT. CDR3: CASSPRDAAREQYF. Here the CDR3 DNA reads TGTGCTAGCAGTCCCCGGGACGCAGCTCGTGAGCAGTACTTC.

The chain recombines TRBV19 with TRBJ2-1, with 11 bases that match TRBD2. V shed 6 bases, J shed 4 bases, and the junction held 8 bases outside the gene matches. CDR3 length: 16 amino acids. Germline values: CDR1 LNHDA, CDR2 SQIVND (reference sequence). The CDR3 coding sequence is TGTGCCAGTAGACGCTCCGGGACTAGCGGTTACAATGAGCAGTTCTTC. Its translation: CASRRSGTSGYNEQFF.

The CDR3 reads CASSLAGGQGEGNTIYF. The CDR3 nucleotides are TGTGCCAGCAGCTTAGCCGGAGGACAGGGGGAAGGAAACACCATATATTTT. The gene calls are TRBV11-3 and TRBJ1-3; TRBD1 aligns across 10 bases. The germline V gene has CDR1 SGHNT and CDR2 YENEEA. Trimming removed 1 base from V and 4 bases from J; junction bases left unmatched: 7. The CDR3 spans 17 residues.

Comment on this clonotype: A junction boundary mismatches the germline segment, possibly from a read error. This rearrangement joins TRBV7-9 to TRBJ2-2; tentatively, D is TRBD2 (5 bases). This CDR3 contains 14 residues. CDR1 is SEHNR, CDR2 FQNEAQ, per germline (reference sequence). The CDR3 DNA is TGTGCCAGCAGCTTAGTCTCTACCACCGGGGAGTTGTTTTTT. It specifies CASSLVSTTGELFF. Based on the CDR3 plus reference TRBV7-9 and TRBJ2-2, the full variable domain is DTGVSQNPRHKITKRGQNVTFRCDPISEHNRLYWYRQTLGQGPEFLTYFQNEAQLEKSRLLSDRFSAERPKGSFSTLEIQRTEQGDSAMYLCASSLVSTTGELFFGEGSRLTVL.

This clonotype has a count of ten or more. This chain uses TRBV7-2 with TRBJ2-7, with 8 bases that match TRBD2. The CDR3 consists of 14 residues. With V trimmed by 2 bases and J by 4 bases, 4 bases remained unmatched. From germline, CDR1 is SGHTA and CDR2 FQGNSA. DNA for the CDR3: TGTGCCAGCAGCTTAACTAGCGGACAATACGAGCAGTACTTC. This encodes CASSLTSGQYEQYF.

The chain joins TRBV7-3 to TRBJ1-1, with a tentative D call TRBD1 (5 bases). V lost 5 bases, J lost 1 base, and 11 bases lay in between. CDR1 is SGHTA and CDR2 is FQGTGA in the germline V gene. This CDR3 spans 14 amino acids. CDR3 region: CASSRGPTNTEAFF. CDR3 nucleotide sequence: TGTGCCAGCAGCCGGGGACCGACGAACACTGAAGCTTTCTTT.

This clonotype was seen many times. The genes are TRBV12-3 or TRBV12-4 and TRBJ2-5; D unresolved. The CDR3 extends over 11 amino acids. Trimming shortened V by 4 bases and J by 4 bases, and 4 bases separated the two germline ends. The CDR3 DNA reads as TGTGCCAGCAGTTCCCGAGAGACCCAGTACTTC. This sequence encodes CASSSRETQYF.

The chain joins TRBV6-9 to TRBJ2-6; D is perhaps TRBD2 (6 bases). Trimming cost V 3 bases and J 3 bases, with 21 bases left between them. This CDR3 contains 19 residues. Germline V gene data show CDR1 as MNHGY and CDR2 as SVAAGI. The CDR3 spells CASSYVRGKIRYGANVLTF. CDR3 DNA sequence: TGTGCCAGCAGTTACGTTCGGGGGAAAATCAGATATGGGGCCAACGTCCTGACTTTC.

As for this clonotype: Given a far larger clone just one base away, this is likely a sequencing read error. This chain links TRBV6-5 with TRBJ1-2; D not resolved. This CDR3 is built from 13 residues. Germline values: CDR1 MNHEY, CDR2 SVGAGI. V was pared by 2 bases and J by 4 bases, with 8 bases between. This chain's CDR3 is CASSYARLYGYTF. The CDR3 bases are TGTGCCAGCAGTTACGCCAGACTCTATGGCTACACCTTC.

This clonotype was seen just once. V usage is TRBV2 and J usage is TRBJ1-2, with TRBD1 identical over 7 bases. The germline gives CDR1 SNHLY, CDR2 FYNNEI. This CDR3 has 12 amino acids. V dropped 10 bases and J dropped 8; count of bases not matched to a gene: 10. Here the CDR3 reads CATSDRAVGYTF. Here the CDR3 DNA reads TGTGCCACCTCAGACAGGGCAGTAGGCTACACCTTC.

This clonotype was seen at least ten times. A read error may be the cause here, since a much bigger clone is one base away. The rearrangement links TRBV2 to TRBJ1-5, with 10 bases aligning to TRBD1. V was clipped by 4 bases and J by 6 bases; unmatched bases: 3. CDR1 SNHLY and CDR2 FYNNEI come from the germline V gene. The CDR3 runs to 14 residues. DNA for the CDR3: TGTGCCAGCAGTGGGGACAGGGGCCGTCAGCCCCAGCATTTT. This gives the protein CASSGDRGRQPQHF.

The chain links TRBV3-1 to TRBJ1-1, with 9 bases identical to TRBD1. There are 14 residues in the CDR3. Germline assignment: CDR1 LGHDT and CDR2 YNNKEL (reference sequence). Trimming at V came to 5 bases and at J to 5 bases, leaving 6 bases not matched to a gene. CDR3 loop: CASSKGQGKTEAFF. As DNA, the CDR3 is TGTGCCAGCAGCAAGGGACAGGGTAAAACTGAAGCTTTCTTT.